These T cell receptor beta chains were read from a single sample in a study of cytomegalovirus exposure and HLA in healthy donors. The table came from immunoSEQ multiplex PCR; TCRdb's copy has only in-frame clones and leaves some out. The sample consists of tens of thousands of clones, 65% to 85% of them appearing once. The sequenced material came from PBMCs. The receptor set was obtained from a male donor in good health and CMV-seronegative. Both conserved end residues are part of each CDR3. D genes are given only for firm matches. The size field is filled for only some rows; it gives once, few, many or a size class.

TRBJ1-1 | 14 | - | TRBV18 | - | CASSPGAGNTEAFF | TGTGCCAGCTCACCAGGCGCGGGGAACACTGAAGCTTTCTTT
TRBJ1-2 | 15 | - | TRBV6-5 | - | CASSYVGKGNYGYTF | TGTGCCAGCAGTTACGTGGGGAAGGGGAACTATGGCTACACCTTC
TRBJ1-1 | 12 | - | TRBV6-1 | - | CASMRQNTEAFF | TGTGCCAGCATGAGGCAAAACACTGAAGCTTTCTTT
TRBJ2-1 | 15 | - | TRBV11-2 | - | CASSSDSMSSAEQFF | TGTGCCAGCAGCTCGGACAGTATGTCCTCGGCTGAGCAGTTCTTC
TRBJ2-2 | 18 | - | TRBV7-2 | TRBD2 | CASSSPWTSGGNTGELFF | TGTGCCAGCAGCTCGCCCTGGACTAGCGGGGGGAACACCGGGGAGCTGTTTTTT
TRBJ2-5 | 18 | - | TRBV10-3 | TRBD2 | CAISESGAGGPVGETQYF | TGTGCCATCAGTGAGTCCGGGGCGGGGGGGCCGGTCGGAGAGACCCAGTACTTC
TRBJ1-6 | 13 | - | TRBV30 | - | CALDPRANSPLHF | TGTGCGCTAGACCCCCGAGCGAATTCACCCCTCCACTTT
TRBJ2-6 | 16 | - | TRBV14 | - | CASSPIRGAGANVLTF | TGTGCCAGCAGCCCGATCAGGGGAGCTGGGGCCAACGTCCTGACTTTC
TRBJ2-7 | 17 | - | TRBV7-9 | - | CASSLAELPGRLYEQYF | TGTGCCAGCAGCTTAGCTGAGTTGCCAGGGCGCTTGTATGAGCAGTACTTC
TRBJ1-2 | 16 | - | TRBV7-2 | TRBD1 | CASSLGPGAGGYGYTF | TGTGCCAGCAGCTTAGGCCCGGGGGCAGGGGGTTATGGCTACACCTTC
TRBJ2-3 | 16 | few | TRBV12-5 | TRBD2 | CASGLVTSGRLDTQYF | TGTGCTAGTGGTTTGGTAACTAGCGGGAGGTTGGATACGCAGTATTTT
TRBJ2-7 | 13 | few | TRBV30 | - | CACGHPVSYEQYF | TGTGCCTGCGGACATCCAGTCTCCTACGAGCAGTACTTC
TRBJ1-1 | 13 | - | TRBV10-3 | - | CAISESVDTEAFF | TGTGCCATCAGTGAGTCGGTAGACACTGAAGCTTTCTTT
TRBJ1-4 | 16 | - | TRBV19 | TRBD1 | CASSYGTGLRNEKLFF | TGTGCCAGTAGTTACGGGACAGGCCTGCGGAATGAAAAACTGTTTTTT
TRBJ1-1 | 16 | once | TRBV2 | TRBD1 | CASSDPGDRENTEAFF | TGTGCCAGCAGTGACCCGGGGGACAGGGAGAACACTGAAGCTTTCTTT
TRBJ2-5 | 13 | - | TRBV18 | - | CASSPDSWETQYF | TGTGCCAGCTCACCAGACAGTTGGGAGACCCAGTACTTC
TRBJ2-3 | 16 | - | TRBV9 | TRBD1 | CASSVGGTGGRDTQYF | TGTGCCAGCAGCGTAGGAGGGACAGGGGGCAGAGATACGCAGTATTTT
TRBJ1-1 | 14 | - | TRBV10-2 | - | CASSDSPGASEAFF | TGCGCCAGCAGTGATAGCCCTGGGGCGTCGGAAGCTTTCTTT
TRBJ1-1 | 14 | - | TRBV27 | - | CASSTQTLNTEAFF | TGTGCCAGCAGCACACAGACCTTGAACACTGAAGCTTTCTTT
TRBJ2-5 | 13 | - | TRBV10-2 | - | CASSEFYPETQYF | TGCGCCAGCAGTGAGTTCTATCCAGAGACCCAGTACTTC
TRBJ1-1 | 14 | - | TRBV14 | TRBD1 | CASSLDRGRTEAFF | TGTGCCAGCAGCCTAGACAGGGGGCGGACTGAAGCTTTCTTT
TRBJ1-5 | 16 | - | TRBV12-5 | - | CASGLGQGLGNQPQHF | TGTGCTAGCGGTTTAGGCCAGGGGTTAGGCAATCAGCCCCAGCATTTT
TRBJ1-1 | 14 | - | TRBV19 | - | CASSMSQRDTEAFF | TGTGCCAGTAGTATGTCACAGCGGGACACTGAAGCTTTCTTT
TRBJ2-7 | 14 | few | TRBV6-1 | - | CASSEGTDTSEQYF | TGTGCCAGCAGTGAAGGGACTGACACCTCCGAGCAGTACTTC
TRBJ1-1 | 14 | - | TRBV11-2 | - | CASSTDRLTTEAFF | TGTGCCAGCAGCACCGACAGGTTAACCACTGAAGCTTTCTTT
TRBJ1-1 | 14 | - | TRBV7-9 | - | CASSPQTGSPEAFF | TGTGCCAGCAGCCCTCAAACAGGTTCCCCCGAAGCTTTCTTT
TRBJ2-5 | 15 | few | TRBV6-5 | - | CASRTGSYAQETQYF | TGTGCCAGCAGGACCGGGAGTTACGCACAAGAGACCCAGTACTTC
TRBJ1-2 | 13 | - | TRBV6-5 | - | CASSPRANYGYTF | TGTGCCAGCAGTCCCAGGGCTAACTATGGCTACACCTTC
TRBJ1-6 | 13 | - | TRBV9 | - | CASNRIGDSPLHF | TGTGCCAGTAACAGGATAGGGGATTCACCCCTCCACTTT
TRBJ1-3 | 13 | - | TRBV18 | - | CASGSGYGNTIYF | TGTGCCAGCGGCTCAGGGTATGGAAACACCATATATTTT
TRBJ1-1 | 16 | once | TRBV5-4 | TRBD1 | CASSRIDRASNTEAFF | TGTGCCAGCAGCAGGATCGACAGGGCTTCGAACACTGAAGCTTTCTTT
TRBJ1-1 | 14 | - | TRBV9 | TRBD1 | CASSALQGDAEAFF | TGTGCCAGCAGCGCCCTCCAGGGGGACGCTGAAGCTTTCTTT
TRBJ2-3 | 13 | once | TRBV5-1 | TRBD2 | CASSSGGIDTQYF | TGCGCCAGCAGCTCGGGGGGAATCGATACGCAGTATTTT